One sample yielded the 28 T cell receptor beta chains listed below, sequenced in a study of blood T cell repertoires in COVID-19. Clones were sequenced by immunoSEQ multiplex PCR, and TCRdb holds only the in-frame ones, with some missing. The table records some 140,000 clones, around 78% of them present only once. Sequencing used peripheral blood. The receptors derive from a human donor in a cohort sampled during active COVID-19.

This chain links TRBV30 with TRBJ1-1; TRBD1 matches 7 bases. With V trimmed by 3 bases and J by 6 bases, 7 bases remained unmatched. The CDR3 contains 13 residues. Germline lookup yields CDR1 GTSNPN and CDR2 SVGIG (reference sequence). This CDR3 reads CAWSSQGVAEAFF. As DNA, the CDR3 is TGTGCCTGGAGCTCGCAGGGGGTGGCTGAAGCTTTCTTT.

CDR3 in amino acids: CASSSGGGLDTQYF. In nucleotides, the CDR3 is TGTGCCAGCAGCTCTGGCGGGGGGTTGGATACGCAGTATTTT. The J gene is TRBJ2-3, the V gene TRBV7-3, with TRBD2 matching 8 bases. Germline CDR1 and CDR2: SGHTA and FQGTGA. J gave up 6 bases and V 4 bases, and 6 bases lay outside the gene matches. CDR3 length: 14 amino acids.

The chain joins TRBV30 to TRBJ2-3, with 7 bases matching TRBD1. CDR3 length: 12 residues. V was clipped by 7 bases and J by 2 bases; unmatched bases: 3. CDR1 GTSNPN and CDR2 SVGIG come from the germline V gene (reference sequence). The CDR3 coding sequence is TGTGCCTCACAGGGGAACACAGATACGCAGTATTTT. Encoded protein: CASQGNTDTQYF.

The chain couples TRBV11-2 to TRBJ1-3, with no clear D. The CDR3 covers 15 residues. Looked up from germline, CDR1 is SGHAT and CDR2 is FQNNGV. V lost 3 bases and J lost 0, with 9 bases in between. The CDR3 here is CASSFASDSGNTIYF. Here the CDR3 DNA reads TGTGCCAGCAGCTTTGCCAGCGACTCTGGAAACACCATATATTTT. The full variable domain, in which reference TRBV11-2 and TRBJ1-3 provide the parts outside the CDR3, is EAGVAQSPRYKIIEKRQSVAFWCNPISGHATLYWYQQILGQGPKLLIQFQNNGVVDDSQLPKDRFSAERLKGVDSTLKIQPAKLEDSAVYLCASSFASDSGNTIYFGEGSWLTVV.

The chain recombines TRBV5-1 with TRBJ2-3; tentative D call: TRBD2 (5 bases). CDR1 and CDR2 from the germline V gene are SGHRS and YFSETQ. Between the trimmed V and J ends, which lost 6 bases and 4 bases, there was a span of 12 bases. CDR3 size: 13 residues. The CDR3 sequence: CASTETTSDTQYF. The CDR3 coding sequence is TGCGCCAGCACCGAGACTACCTCAGATACGCAGTATTTT.

This clone occurred once. The chain carries TRBV28 and TRBJ2-3; the match to TRBD2 covers 12 bases. The CDR3 covers 19 residues. CDR1 is MDHEN, CDR2 SYDVKM, per germline. V shed 3 bases, J shed 5 bases, and the junction held 15 bases outside the gene matches. This CDR3 reads CASSFNRGPSGGDLDTQYF. The CDR3 region has the DNA TGTGCCAGCAGTTTTAACAGGGGCCCTAGCGGGGGGGATTTAGATACGCAGTATTTT.

The chain uses TRBV11-2 and TRBJ1-4, with TRBD1 matching over 8 bases. Trimming removed 6 bases from V and 6 bases from J; junction bases left unmatched: 3. This CDR3 comprises 13 residues. Germline CDR1 reads SGHAT; CDR2 reads FQNNGV. CDR3 DNA sequence: TGTGCCAGCAGTGGACAGGGACATGAAAAACTGTTTTTT. Translating gives CASSGQGHEKLFF.

This clone was detected only once. This CDR3 reads CASSLWSRDSPWGRETQYF. The CDR3 nucleotides are TGTGCCAGCAGTTTATGGAGTAGGGACAGCCCTTGGGGGCGAGAGACCCAGTACTTC. The gene calls are TRBV28 and TRBJ2-5, with TRBD1 identical over 7 bases. Germline CDR1 is MDHEN and CDR2 is SYDVKM. This CDR3 has 19 residues. With 0 bases clipped from V and 4 bases from J, the junction kept 17 bases outside the gene matches.

The V and J genes are TRBV6-5 and TRBJ2-7; 11 nucleotides agree with TRBD1. The V segment lost 8 bases and the J segment 3 bases; nucleotides outside the gene matches: 0. Germline-derived CDR1 and CDR2 are MNHEY and SVGAGI. The CDR3 runs to 12 residues. The CDR3, as DNA: TGTGCCAGCGGGACAGGGGGCTACGAGCAGTACTTC. It yields the protein CASGTGGYEQYF.

V is TRBV5-1 and J is TRBJ2-1; 9 positions match TRBD1. Germline V gene sequence: CDR1 SGHRS, CDR2 YFSETQ. V shed 4 bases and J 4 bases; nucleotides not matched to a gene: 9. This CDR3 has 16 residues. CDR3 sequence reads: CASSPRRDRAYNEQFF. CDR3 nucleotides: TGCGCCAGCAGCCCCAGGAGGGACAGGGCATACAATGAGCAGTTCTTC.

This clone appeared a single time. J is TRBJ1-2 and V is TRBV4-1; D remains unclear. Trimming took 4 bases from V and 5 from J, leaving 8 bases between them. This CDR3 is 12 amino acids long. From germline, CDR1 is MGHRA and CDR2 YSYEKL. CDR3 protein: CASSPDRYGYTF. The CDR3 region has the DNA TGCGCCAGCAGCCCCGATAGATATGGCTACACCTTC.

This clone has only a few counts. The chain links TRBV3-1 (or the pseudogene TRBV3-2) to TRBJ1-1; 9 bases line up with TRBD1. This CDR3 is 14 amino acids long. The junction had 3 bases not matched to a gene; V was cut back by 6 bases and J by 1 base. CDR1 LGHDT and CDR2 YNNKEL come from the germline V gene (reference sequence). CDR3 protein: CASSRQGGNTEAFF. DNA of the CDR3: TGTGCCAGCAGTCGACAGGGGGGGAACACTGAAGCTTTCTTT.

V and J are TRBV27 and TRBJ2-5; the match to TRBD2 covers 10 bases. CDR1 is MNHEY, CDR2 SMNVEV, per germline (reference sequence). With 3 bases clipped from V and 5 bases from J, the junction kept 6 bases outside the gene matches. The CDR3 contains 15 residues. The CDR3 sequence is CASSFTPGLAETQYF. In nucleotides, the CDR3 is TGTGCCAGCAGTTTCACTCCGGGACTAGCGGAGACCCAGTACTTC.

The gene calls are TRBV25-1 and TRBJ2-5; 8 bases map to TRBD1. The CDR3 extends over 17 amino acids. Trimming removed 7 bases from V and 2 bases from J; junction bases left unmatched: 15. CDR1 is MGHDK, CDR2 SYGVNS, per germline. The CDR3 loop reads CASTPMRGTGLQETQYF. Written as DNA, the CDR3 is TGTGCCAGCACCCCCATGAGAGGGACAGGATTACAAGAGACCCAGTACTTC.

This clone occurred once. The chain employs TRBV24-1 and TRBJ1-2; TRBD1 matches 9 bases. The ends lost 4 bases at V and 3 bases at J; junction bases unmatched: 2. Germline V gene sequence: CDR1 KGHDR, CDR2 SFDVKD. This CDR3 contains 14 residues. DNA for the CDR3: TGTGCCACCAGTGAGGGACAGGGTGACTATGGCTACACCTTC. Translation gives CATSEGQGDYGYTF.

This chain uses TRBV7-6 with TRBJ2-1; D not resolved. CDR1 is SGHVS, CDR2 FNYEAQ, per germline. The CDR3 is 18 residues long. V was clipped by 0 bases and J by 0 bases, with 15 bases between them. The CDR3 DNA is TGTGCCAGCAGCTTAGCTGTGTCGCCACTCCACTCCTACAATGAGCAGTTCTTC. Its protein product is CASSLAVSPLHSYNEQFF.

This clone came up a few times. The chain is built from TRBV2 and TRBJ1-1; D perhaps matches TRBD1 (6 bases). V was shortened by 4 bases and J by 4 bases, with 10 bases between the two germline ends. Germline loops: CDR1 SNHLY, CDR2 FYNNEI. The CDR3 runs 13 residues. As DNA, the CDR3 is TGTGCCAGCAGTGTTAGCAGGGGCACTGAAGCTTTCTTT. Its translation: CASSVSRGTEAFF.

The chain recombines TRBV24-1 with TRBJ2-3; 8 nucleotides align to TRBD1. The junction had 5 bases not matched to a gene; V was cut back by 4 bases and J by 0 bases. CDR3 size: 16 residues. Germline loops: CDR1 KGHDR, CDR2 SFDVKD. CDR3 in amino acids: CATSEGDRTSTDTQYF. The DNA for the CDR3 is TGTGCCACCAGTGAGGGGGACAGGACTAGCACAGATACGCAGTATTTT.

The rearrangement uses TRBV27 and TRBJ2-7; the match to TRBD1 covers 10 bases. The germline V gene has CDR1 MNHEY and CDR2 SMNVEV (reference sequence). This CDR3 contains 15 residues. V shed 4 bases and J 5 bases; nucleotides not matched to a gene: 8. The CDR3 coding sequence is TGTGCCAGCAGTTCCCTGACAGGGGGCCTAGACGAGCAGTACTTC. Its translation is CASSSLTGGLDEQYF.

The rearrangement uses TRBV6-5 and TRBJ2-5; TRBD1 might be the D (5 bases). The V gene's germline CDR1 is MNHEY and CDR2 SVGAGI. The CDR3 is 15 residues long. V shed 0 bases and J shed 5 bases, with 13 bases lying between them. CDR3 sequence: CASSYSPGFRETQYF. Written as DNA, the CDR3 is TGTGCCAGCAGTTACTCGCCAGGGTTTAGGGAGACCCAGTACTTC.

The rearrangement joins TRBV14 to TRBJ1-1, with 8 bases identical to TRBD1. V lost 4 bases, J lost 5 bases, and 9 bases stayed unmatched. The CDR3 contains 15 residues. Germline-derived CDR1 and CDR2 are SGHDN and FVKESK. CDR3 sequence (DNA): TGTGCCAGCAGCCTCCGACAGGGGCTAGGAACTGAAGCTTTCTTT. Encoded protein: CASSLRQGLGTEAFF.

This chain uses TRBV6-1 with TRBJ1-3; no firm D call. This CDR3 has 20 residues. The V end lost 0 bases, the J end lost 0 bases, and 21 bases lay between the germline ends. Germline V gene lookup returns CDR1 MNHNS and CDR2 SASEGT. The CDR3, as DNA: TGTGCCAGCAGTGAAGCGCCCCGACTGGGCGGACTGAGCTCTGGAAACACCATATATTTT. Translating it yields CASSEAPRLGGLSSGNTIYF.

This chain uses TRBV10-3 with TRBJ1-6, with a possible D match to TRBD1 (5 bases). The germline V gene has CDR1 ENHRY and CDR2 SYGVKD. V was trimmed by 7 bases and J by 8 bases, leaving 18 bases between them. The CDR3 extends over 15 amino acids. The CDR3 is CAIKTTGGGDSPLHF. In DNA, the CDR3 is TGTGCCATCAAAACAACGGGGGGAGGCGATTCACCCCTCCACTTT.

V is TRBV11-2 and J is TRBJ2-1; 10 nucleotides align to TRBD2. CDR3 length equals 15 residues. Germline V CDR1 and CDR2: SGHAT, FQNNGV. With V trimmed by 3 bases and J by 5 bases, 4 bases remained unmatched. CDR3 sequence: CASSFGLAENNEQFF. Written as DNA, the CDR3 is TGTGCCAGCAGCTTTGGACTAGCGGAAAACAATGAGCAGTTCTTC.

The J gene is TRBJ1-2, the V gene TRBV5-6; perhaps TRBD1 as D (5 bases). The CDR3 has 14 residues. V gave up 6 bases and J gave up 8 bases, with 20 bases separating them. Germline CDR1 and CDR2: SGHDT and YYEEEE. CDR3 loop: CASTDWGVVVGYTF. CDR3 DNA: TGTGCCAGCACCGATTGGGGGGTAGTGGTGGGCTACACCTTC.

The V gene is TRBV5-1, the J gene TRBJ2-1; TRBD2 aligns across 9 bases. V trimming: 2 bases; J trimming: 10 bases; junction bases outside the gene matches: 10. Germline V lookup: CDR1 SGHRS, CDR2 YFSETQ. The length of the CDR3 is 15 residues. CDR3 in DNA: TGCGCCAGCAGCTTTGGGCGGGGGGGCCCAGGGGAGCAGTTCTTC. Protein: CASSFGRGGPGEQFF.

The J gene is TRBJ1-4, the V gene TRBV3-1 (or the pseudogene TRBV3-2); 8 nucleotides agree with TRBD1. The CDR3 extends over 16 amino acids. Germline V lookup: CDR1 LGHDT, CDR2 YNNKEL (reference sequence). J lost 4 bases, V lost 1 base, and 5 bases had no gene match. The CDR3 coding sequence is TGTGCCAGCAGCCAAGCGACAGGGGCTCTTAATGAAAAACTGTTTTTT. It encodes CASSQATGALNEKLFF.

This clone came up once. The V and J genes are TRBV6-5 and TRBJ2-1, with a tentative D call TRBD1 (6 bases). The CDR3 extends over 14 amino acids. Trimming took 10 bases from V and 6 from J, leaving 19 bases between them. From germline, CDR1 is MNHEY and CDR2 SVGAGI. In DNA, the CDR3 is TGTGCCATCCTCAAATCGGGACACTCCAATGAGCAGTTCTTC. This translates into CAILKSGHSNEQFF.